The entry that follows covers one T cell receptor (beta chain) sequence. The antigen is unknown. This sample was included in a study of PD-1 blockade in classical Hodgkin lymphoma. Findings and caveats of the study: There was a significant rise in CD4+ TCR diversity by C4D1, with no such rise for CD8+. Newly diagnosed patients and complete responders had comparable diversity at baseline.

Repertoires were generated with immunoSEQ multiplex PCR, while TCRdb's copy carries only in-frame clones and drops some. The sample carries approximately 27,000 clones, about nine tenths recorded once. Trimming pared 3 bases from V and 7 bases from J, leaving 18 bases between. CDR1 and CDR2 from the germline V gene are LGHNA and YNFKEQ. The CDR3 runs to 16 residues. Every patient relapsed after autologous stem cell transplantation, and brentuximab vedotin exposure varied. V and J are TRBV4-2 and TRBJ1-4, with a tentative D call TRBD1 (5 bases). The input for sequencing was peripheral blood mononuclear cells (PBMCs), taken at baseline. This receptor was taken from a human donor with classical Hodgkin lymphoma. As DNA, the CDR3 is TGTGCCAGCAGCCAGGCCGACAGACAAGAGGGTGAAAAACTGTTTTTT. Translation: CASSQADRQEGEKLFF.